The clone carrying this T cell receptor (beta chain) was observed many times. Its target is not known. PBMCs were derived from 7.5 to 10 ml fresh peripheral blood. TCR beta CDR3 sequences were amplified from RNA transcripts. The HTBI set primed first-round TCR CDR3 RT-PCR. TCRdb itself ran the multiplex PCR reads through MiXCR, one entry per CDR3 protein. The table shows about 420,000 distinct CDR3 sequences, with roughly 14% occurring only once. This sample is part of a study of T cells in Graves' hyperthyroidism and ophthalmopathy. The study's findings and limits: Before onset, ophthalmopathy was predicted by the model a median 6.5 months earlier. Among thyroid clonotypes expanded above 0.001, most also appeared in blood.

This CDR3 is built from 11 residues. V was shortened by 3 bases and J by 5 bases, with 5 bases between the two germline ends. Germline V gene data show CDR1 as SGDLS and CDR2 as YYNGEE. The material sequenced was blood. The chain carries TRBV9 and TRBJ2-5, with no clear D. The source is a woman aged 18 to 35 with Graves' hyperthyroidism. The CDR3 DNA sequence: TGTGCCAGCAGCGCCGGGGAGACCCAGTACTTC. Translating gives CASSAGETQYF.